Each of the 9 T cell receptor beta chains below was sequenced from the same sample in a study of T cell responses to AZD1222 COVID-19 vaccine. Method: immunoSEQ multiplex PCR; TCRdb's copy keeps in-frame clones and lacks some. The repertoire has about 140,000 clones, about nine tenths of them found once; the top ten carry about 1.8%. The sample here was peripheral blood, taken 28 days after the second AZD1222 dose. These receptors came from an adult who received the AZD1222 COVID-19 vaccine.

The chain joins TRBV9 to TRBJ1-1; 8 nucleotides match TRBD1. The CDR3 runs 14 residues. After removal of 3 bases from V and 5 bases from J, the junction contained 6 bases not matched to a gene. Germline-derived CDR1 and CDR2 are SGDLS and YYNGEE. CDR3 in amino acids: CASSERQGRTEAFF. The DNA of the CDR3 is TGTGCCAGCAGCGAGCGACAGGGGAGGACTGAAGCTTTCTTT.

V is TRBV5-4 and J is TRBJ1-2, with 10 nucleotides matching TRBD1. The CDR3 extends over 14 amino acids. J gave up 3 bases and V 5 bases, and 4 bases lay outside the gene matches. CDR1 is SGHNT and CDR2 is YYREEE in the germline V gene (reference sequence). The CDR3 sequence: CASRTGGVDYGYTF. The CDR3 nucleotides are TGTGCCAGCAGGACAGGGGGCGTAGACTATGGCTACACCTTC.

The chain recombines TRBV13 with TRBJ1-2; TRBD1 matches 9 bases. Germline CDR1 is PRHDT and CDR2 is FYEKMQ (reference sequence). Unmatched junction bases numbered 8, after V lost 6 bases and J lost 3 bases. The CDR3 totals 15 residues. The CDR3 region is CASRKTGGSDYGYTF. CDR3 nucleotide sequence: TGTGCCAGCAGAAAAACAGGGGGCAGCGACTATGGCTACACCTTC.

The CDR3 nucleotides are TGTGCCAGCAGCCTCACTAGCGTAAGCTCCTACAATGAGCAGTTCTTC. Its protein product is CASSLTSVSSYNEQFF. This rearrangement joins TRBV9 to TRBJ2-1; 7 bases map to TRBD2. Trimming removed 4 bases from V and 0 bases from J; junction bases left unmatched: 7. CDR3 length: 16 amino acids. Per germline, CDR1 SGDLS and CDR2 YYNGEE.

The rearrangement links TRBV4-1 to TRBJ1-2; D is ambiguous. Trimming removed 1 base at V and 3 bases at J, with 12 bases between. CDR1 and CDR2 from the germline V gene are MGHRA and YSYEKL. There are 15 residues in the CDR3. The DNA for the CDR3 is TGCGCCAGCAGCCAAGTGGGCAGAGCAGACTATGGCTACACCTTC. This sequence encodes CASSQVGRADYGYTF.

The V and J genes are TRBV4-2 and TRBJ2-7, with a possible D match to TRBD1 (6 bases). V gave up 4 bases and J gave up 0 bases, with 13 bases separating them. In germline, CDR1 is LGHNA, CDR2 YNFKEQ. The CDR3 totals 15 residues. For the CDR3, the DNA is TGTGCCAGCAGCCCAACTGTACAGGGCTCCTACGAGCAGTACTTC. It is translated as CASSPTVQGSYEQYF.

The chain links TRBV9 to TRBJ2-7; 7 bases are a match to TRBD2. CDR3 length equals 15 residues. Germline V gene sequence: CDR1 SGDLS, CDR2 YYNGEE. V gave up 1 base and J gave up 4 bases; unmatched junction bases: 8. CDR3 nucleotides: TGTGCCAGCAGCGTAACGGCGGGGGTCTTTTACGAGCAGTACTTC. Residues: CASSVTAGVFYEQYF.

The J gene is TRBJ2-5, the V gene TRBV5-6; D ambiguous. The CDR3 covers 11 residues. Trimming stripped 3 bases from V and 4 bases from J, with 4 bases between. Germline V gene sequence: CDR1 SGHDT, CDR2 YYEEEE. CDR3 loop: CASSSRETQYF. DNA for the CDR3: TGTGCCAGCAGCTCTCGAGAGACCCAGTACTTC.

This chain links TRBV28 with TRBJ2-1, with D unresolved. Germline V gene sequence: CDR1 MDHEN, CDR2 SYDVKM. The CDR3 runs 11 residues. V shed 2 bases and J shed 6 bases, with 2 bases lying between them. Here the CDR3 reads CASSLINEQFF. The DNA of the CDR3 is TGTGCCAGCAGTTTAATCAATGAGCAGTTCTTC.